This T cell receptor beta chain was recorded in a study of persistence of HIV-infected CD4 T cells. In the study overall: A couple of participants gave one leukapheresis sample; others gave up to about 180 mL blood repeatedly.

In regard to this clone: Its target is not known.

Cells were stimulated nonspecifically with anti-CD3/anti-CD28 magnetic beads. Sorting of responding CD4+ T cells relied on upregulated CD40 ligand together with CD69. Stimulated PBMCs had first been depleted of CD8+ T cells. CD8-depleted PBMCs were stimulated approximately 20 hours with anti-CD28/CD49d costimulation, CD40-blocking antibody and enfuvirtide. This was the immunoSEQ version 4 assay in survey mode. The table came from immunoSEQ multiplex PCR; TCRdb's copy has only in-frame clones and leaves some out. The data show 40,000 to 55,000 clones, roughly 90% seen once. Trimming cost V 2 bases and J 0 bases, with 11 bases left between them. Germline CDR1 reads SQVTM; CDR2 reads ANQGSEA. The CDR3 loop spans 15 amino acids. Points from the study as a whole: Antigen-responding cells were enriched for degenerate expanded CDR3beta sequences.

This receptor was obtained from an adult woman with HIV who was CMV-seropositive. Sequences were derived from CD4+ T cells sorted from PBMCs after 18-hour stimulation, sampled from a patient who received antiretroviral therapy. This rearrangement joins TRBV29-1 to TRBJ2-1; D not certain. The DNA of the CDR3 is TGCAGCGTTGAAACCCGGGTCATCTCCTACAATGAGCAGTTCTTC. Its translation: CSVETRVISYNEQFF.